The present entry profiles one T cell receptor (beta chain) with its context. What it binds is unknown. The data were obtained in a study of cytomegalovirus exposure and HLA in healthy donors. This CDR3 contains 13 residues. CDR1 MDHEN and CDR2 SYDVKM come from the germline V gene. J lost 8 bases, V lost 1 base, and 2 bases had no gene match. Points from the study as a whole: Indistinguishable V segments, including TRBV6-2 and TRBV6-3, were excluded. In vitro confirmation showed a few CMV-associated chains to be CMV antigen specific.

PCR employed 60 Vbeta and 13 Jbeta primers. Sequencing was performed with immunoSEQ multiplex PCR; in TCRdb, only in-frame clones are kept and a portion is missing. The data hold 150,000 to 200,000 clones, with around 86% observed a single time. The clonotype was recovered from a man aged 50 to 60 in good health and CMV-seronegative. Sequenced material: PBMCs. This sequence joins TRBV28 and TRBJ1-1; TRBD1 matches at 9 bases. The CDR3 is CASSLSQGAEAFF. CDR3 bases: TGTGCCAGCAGTTTATCACAGGGGGCAGAAGCTTTCTTT.